The clone carrying this T cell receptor (beta chain) was picked up one time. The data stem from a study of OX40 agonist ivuxolimab in advanced cancers. Method: immunoSEQ multiplex PCR; TCRdb's copy keeps in-frame clones and lacks some. The sample lists approximately 69,000 clones, about 90% occurring once. The CDR3 runs 13 residues. Germline assignment: CDR1 SGHRS and CDR2 YFSETQ. V was cut by 2 bases and J by 1 base, with 7 bases left in between. The rearrangement links TRBV5-1 to TRBJ2-7; D ambiguous. The clonotype was recovered from an adult with an advanced solid tumor such as melanoma, head and neck, liver or kidney cancer. The specimen was CD4+ or CD8+ T cells sorted from blood, collected in a trial of the OX40 agonist ivuxolimab. The CDR3: CASSFSSSYEQYF. The CDR3 DNA is TGCGCCAGCAGCTTCTCGAGTTCCTACGAGCAGTACTTC.